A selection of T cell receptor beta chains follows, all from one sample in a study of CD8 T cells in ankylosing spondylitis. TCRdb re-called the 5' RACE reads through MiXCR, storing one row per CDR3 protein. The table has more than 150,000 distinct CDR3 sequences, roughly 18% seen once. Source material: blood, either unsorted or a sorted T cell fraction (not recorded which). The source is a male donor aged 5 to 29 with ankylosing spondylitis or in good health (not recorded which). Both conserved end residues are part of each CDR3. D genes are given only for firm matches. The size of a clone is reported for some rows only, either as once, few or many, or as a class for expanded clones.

CDR3 protein: CASSDFYRVYEQYF
CDR3 DNA: TGTGCCAGCAGTGATTTTTACAGAGTCTACGAGCAGTACTTC
clone size: many
V gene: TRBV2
J gene: TRBJ2-7
D gene: .

CDR3 protein: CASSGQASDTQYF
CDR3 DNA: TGTGCCAGCAGCGGACAGGCGTCAGATACGCAGTATTTT
clone size: many
V gene: TRBV7-6
J gene: TRBJ2-3
D gene: TRBD1

CDR3 protein: CAGKIAGEETQYF
CDR3 DNA: TGTGCCGGGAAAATAGCGGGAGAAGAGACCCAGTACTTC
clone size: many
V gene: TRBV2
J gene: TRBJ2-5
D gene: TRBD2

CDR3 protein: CASSQDWTGVSPLHF
CDR3 DNA: TGTGCCAGCAGCCAAGATTGGACAGGGGTTTCACCCCTCCACTTT
clone size: many
V gene: TRBV3-1
J gene: TRBJ1-6
D gene: TRBD1

CDR3 protein: CASSPGQGWSEQFF
CDR3 DNA: TGTGCCAGCAGCCCGGGACAGGGGTGGAGCGAGCAGTTCTTC
clone size: many
V gene: TRBV27
J gene: TRBJ2-1
D gene: TRBD1

CDR3 protein: CASSHGGLDYGYTF
CDR3 DNA: TGTGCCAGCAGTCATGGGGGGCTCGACTATGGCTACACCTTC
clone size: many
V gene: TRBV6-5
J gene: TRBJ1-2
D gene: .

CDR3 protein: CSVEGSGNQPQHF
CDR3 DNA: TGCAGCGTTGAAGGGAGCGGCAATCAGCCCCAGCATTTT
clone size: many
V gene: TRBV29-1
J gene: TRBJ1-5
D gene: .

CDR3 protein: CASSPIKFNNEQFF
CDR3 DNA: TGTGCCAGCAGCCCCATCAAGTTTAACAATGAGCAGTTCTTC
clone size: many
V gene: TRBV12-3/TRBV12-4
J gene: TRBJ2-1
D gene: .

CDR3 protein: CSARVAGRFTDTQYF
CDR3 DNA: TGCAGTGCTAGAGTAGCGGGGCGATTCACAGATACGCAGTATTTT
clone size: many
V gene: TRBV20-1
J gene: TRBJ2-3
D gene: TRBD2

CDR3 protein: CSVGIMGGNQPQHF
CDR3 DNA: TGCAGCGTAGGTATTATGGGGGGCAATCAGCCCCAGCATTTT
clone size: few
V gene: TRBV29-1
J gene: TRBJ1-5
D gene: .

CDR3 protein: CASRRHTGELFF
CDR3 DNA: TGTGCCAGCCGAAGGCATACCGGGGAGCTGTTTTTT
clone size: few
V gene: TRBV27
J gene: TRBJ2-2
D gene: .

CDR3 protein: CASSFSDRAAEAFF
CDR3 DNA: TGTGCCAGCAGCTTTTCGGACAGGGCCGCTGAAGCTTTCTTT
clone size: many
V gene: TRBV5-6
J gene: TRBJ1-1
D gene: TRBD1

CDR3 protein: CASSSGVVSVEQFF
CDR3 DNA: TGTGCCAGCAGTTCCGGGGTGGTGTCGGTAGAGCAGTTCTTC
clone size: few
V gene: TRBV12-3/TRBV12-4
J gene: TRBJ2-1
D gene: .

CDR3 protein: CATAGRSTDTQYF
CDR3 DNA: TGTGCCACAGCGGGCCGAAGCACAGATACGCAGTATTTT
clone size: many
V gene: TRBV28
J gene: TRBJ2-3
D gene: .

CDR3 protein: CASCRDGPYNEQFF
CDR3 DNA: TGTGCCAGCTGCCGGGACGGTCCCTACAATGAGCAGTTCTTC
clone size: many
V gene: TRBV6-2/TRBV6-3
J gene: TRBJ2-1
D gene: .

CDR3 protein: CASSPRSGTNYGYTF
CDR3 DNA: TGTGCCAGCAGCCCGCGCTCCGGGACGAACTATGGCTACACCTTC
clone size: many
V gene: TRBV7-2
J gene: TRBJ1-2
D gene: .

CDR3 protein: CAISESTAGDTQYF
CDR3 DNA: TGTGCCATCAGTGAGTCGACAGCTGGGGATACGCAGTATTTT
clone size: many
V gene: TRBV10-3
J gene: TRBJ2-3
D gene: .

CDR3 protein: CSVDGTSGRFADTQYF
CDR3 DNA: TGCAGCGTTGACGGGACTAGCGGGAGATTTGCAGATACGCAGTATTTT
clone size: .
V gene: TRBV29-1
J gene: TRBJ2-3
D gene: TRBD2

CDR3 protein: CAIAQGDTLIF
CDR3 DNA: TGTGCCATCGCTCAAGGGGACACCCTTATCTTC
clone size: .
V gene: TRBV6-5
J gene: TRBJ2-5
D gene: .

CDR3 protein: CATSRDRTTQEAQYF
CDR3 DNA: TGTGCCACCAGCAGAGATAGGACTACTCAAGAGGCCCAGTACTTC
clone size: .
V gene: TRBV15
J gene: TRBJ2-5
D gene: .

CDR3 protein: CASSMGEATYNEQFF
CDR3 DNA: TGTGCCAGCAGTATGGGGGAGGCCACCTACAATGAGCAGTTCTTC
clone size: many
V gene: TRBV27
J gene: TRBJ2-1
D gene: .

CDR3 protein: CASSLASGSQQETQYF
CDR3 DNA: TGTGCCAGCAGCTTAGCATCGGGCAGCCAACAAGAGACCCAGTACTTC
clone size: many
V gene: TRBV11-2
J gene: TRBJ2-5
D gene: .

CDR3 protein: CASFTGSGNTIYF
CDR3 DNA: TGTGCCAGCTTCACGGGCTCTGGAAACACCATATATTTT
clone size: many
V gene: TRBV18
J gene: TRBJ1-3
D gene: .

CDR3 protein: CTIGRSYNEQFF
CDR3 DNA: TGCACAATTGGCAGGTCCTACAATGAGCAGTTCTTC
clone size: .
V gene: TRBV29-1
J gene: TRBJ2-1
D gene: .